This T cell receptor beta chain was identified in a study of cytomegalovirus exposure and HLA in healthy donors (dated by TCRdb to the late 2010s). In terms of the full investigation: In an earlier analysis of some 550 of the donors, roughly 300 Gb of sequence data and just under 120 million unique TCR beta sequences from 150 million to 200 million T cells were reported. Both class I and class II loci were covered by HLA typing, at four-digit resolution. Every discovery cohort repertoire had been produced on one sequencing platform. In a later genetic analysis, genome-wide SNP genotypes for about 65% of the roughly 700 donors were used, and that subset was treated as a discovery cohort. Donor age, sex, ethnicity and CMV serostatus were collected together with the repertoire data. Typing coverage differed by locus: A, B, C, DRB1 and DQB1 were typed in roughly 620-630 donors, DQA1 in about 500, DPA1 in some 610, and DPB1 in 400 to 490. To study patterns of TCR occurrence, a later analysis re-analyzed previously published TCR beta repertoires from hundreds of donors and added high-resolution HLA genotyping. Around 300 gigabases of sequencing data and 80 million or so unique TCR sequences were included in an early release covering 550 to 800 HLA-typed donors. The study aimed to test whether signatures of past pathogen exposure could be identified by cataloging public T cell receptors. Of the approximately 400 genotyped donors, less than 85% were placed in the genetic ancestry cluster associated with self-reported Caucasian donors. To predict cytomegalovirus infection status, the study brought together high-throughput TCR immunosequencing, statistical association of individual TCRs with disease status, and machine learning. The study used immunosequencing to profile the T cell repertoires of approximately 640 subjects and linked those repertoires to cytomegalovirus serostatus. Along with the approximately 670-subject first cohort, a separate validation cohort of some 130 different subjects was used. Among some 410 genotyped donors of the cohort, an average of about 220,000 unique TCR beta nucleotide sequences was sequenced per donor, of which roughly 17% were non-productive. To decide whether each TCR beta V gene segment behaved as functional or pseudogenic, an earlier analysis of 587 of the donors relied on high-throughput TCR beta sequencing. Roughly 5 DR-DQ haplotypes were handled as single units for association and clustering because linkage in the cohort was strong. Rather than using new phenotypic data, the later analysis identified candidate immune exposures from TCR beta sequences and from how often those sequences occurred across donors. Study-wide conclusions, independent of this receptor: In a later analysis, around 17,000 TCR beta sequences were associated with specific HLA alleles at a false discovery rate of 0.05. A later genetic analysis reported fewer N-insertions in productive TCRs among donors in an Asian-associated ancestry cluster than the roughly 720-donor mean. Because some donors lacked HLA typing at each locus, the association tests relied only on the typed subset. In both the original and validation cohorts, the classifier was reported to diagnose cytomegalovirus status with high specificity and sensitivity. The presence/absence analyses assumed that sequencing depth was roughly uniform across donors, and that assumption may not be true. Immune exposure information for the cohort was limited to CMV serostatus. A cluster of highly shared sequence variants was judged likely to be a technical artifact of the sequencing pipeline. In the study, around 150 TCR beta chains were listed as associated with cytomegalovirus. Correlated functional status among segregating V segments might reflect linkage disequilibrium, but an unknown experimental factor could not be ruled out. The earlier analysis of approximately 590 of the donors excluded 15 to 20 rarely observed V segments, including chromosome 9 orphons, because counts were too low. Because the 87-base-pair reads could not distinguish some IMGT-functional V segments, including TRBV6-2 and TRBV6-3, those segments were excluded. In a later analysis, most CMV-associated TCR beta chains were found to appear HLA-restricted, with HLA associations seemingly driven largely by CMV exposure. Most TCR sequences were seen in very few donors, while some public TCRs were found in many individuals. Strong co-occurrence of HLA alleles, especially DR and DQ, made assigning TCR associations to individual alleles difficult. In this cohort, only TCR beta chains were sequenced, and detectable features were limited by the absence of alpha or paired-chain data. V-gene and J-gene trimming of TCR beta chains was associated with a missense DCLRE1C variant in a later genetic analysis, and the association was replicated in an independent cohort. Several of the top co-occurrence clusters appeared to be linked to parvovirus B19, influenza, CMV and Epstein-Barr virus, according to a later analysis. In an earlier analysis of some 500 of the donors, most TCR beta V segments were observed in productive rearrangements about 87% or about 30% of the time, broadly matching IMGT annotations. A few of the identified cytomegalovirus-associated TCR beta chains were confirmed in vitro to be specific for cytomegalovirus antigens. A further reported finding was that TCR beta sequences accurately predicted the HLA-A and HLA-B alleles for most subjects in the first cohort. In a later analysis, the rate of TCR association differed among HLA loci, with DRB1 alleles having the most associated TCRs and HLA-C alleles having the fewest. It was suggested by the authors that the approach could potentially be generalized to other disease states and immunological phenotypes. Compared with equally common non-associated chains, HLA-associated TCR beta chains in a later analysis were more clonally expanded and had lower generation probabilities.

For CDR1 and CDR2, the germline V gene lists SGHTA and FQGTGA. The germline ends are 8 bases apart after V is trimmed by 0 bases and J by 6 bases. The CDR3 sequence holds 14 residues, the cysteine and phenylalanine included. Only the CDR3 DNA stays, 42 bases, in frame from base 1. For this clone: Its antigen is not yet known. Within one base of it there is no much larger clone, and no base qualities were kept.

Libraries came from the immunoSEQ multiplex PCR assay. For the multiplex PCR, a mixture combining 60 forward primers for TCR Vbeta segments and 13 reverse primers for TCR Jbeta segments was used. The CDR3 region of rearranged TCR beta genes was amplified from genomic DNA with a multiplex PCR assay. The Illumina HiSeq System was used to sequence the amplified TCR beta libraries as 87-base-pair reads. The paper's processing steps were these. Across the 500 to 750 repertoires, a later analysis counted some 81 million unique TCR beta chains, some 11 million of which were shared by at least two donors. Raw reads were error-corrected and collapsed into unique sequences with a nearest-neighbor algorithm that merged closely related sequences to remove PCR and sequencing errors. V, D and J gene segments were assigned by aligning CDR3 sequences to IMGT reference sequences. Each retained sequence needed at least a six-nucleotide match to both a V gene segment and a J gene segment. A rearrangement was called productive if the CDR3 had no stop codons and remained in frame with V and J, and every other rearrangement was called non-productive. Following IMGT convention, CDR3 was defined as the stretch from the second conserved V-encoded cysteine up to the conserved J-encoded phenylalanine. In an earlier analysis of approximately 590 of the donors, sequences lacking an unambiguous match to a single V gene segment were excluded. An earlier analysis of under 750 of the donors called V segments functional above 56.7% productive rearrangements and segregating when the between-donor standard deviation exceeded 5%. A statistical classification framework was built for diagnosing cytomegalovirus status from the catalog of TCR beta chain sequences. In a later analysis, TCR nucleotide sequences were compared against IMGT/GENE-DB human TR gene sequences so that V and J genes could be assigned. In a later analysis, CDR3 sequences and most-parsimonious VDJ recombination scenarios were assigned using the TCRdist pipeline. In a later analysis, each TCR beta chain was defined by its CDR3 amino acid sequence together with its V-gene family, and reads lacking a unique V-gene family were excluded. A later analysis removed 550 to 700 highly shared, low-generation-probability nucleotide sequences to deal with suspected cross-contamination and a sequencing artifact. In a later analysis, a clonal expansion index was calculated for each public chain from normalized within-repertoire ranks of inferred template counts. In a later analysis, generation probabilities were computed with a VDJ recombination model fitted to out-of-frame rearrangements, and the resulting probabilities were checked against IGoR. In a later analysis, TCR-TCR, TCR-HLA and TCR-CMV co-occurrence was scored with hypergeometric tests, and a repertoire-size bias correction was applied to TCR pairs. To estimate false discovery rates, a later analysis permuted the HLA or CMV assignments 20 times. A later analysis grouped co-occurring TCRs with DBSCAN, adding TCRdist sequence similarity when clustering within HLA-allele-positive subsets. Repertoires with fewer than 30,000 or more than 120,000 public chains were left out of co-occurrence clustering, as were about five repertoires with anomalous nucleotide sharing. TCRdb holds this immuneACCESS table with in-frame rearrangements only. Some clones are missing; in checked studies, unresolved V genes explain under half, and the rest has no known cause. The D gene and trimming were derived from the DNA, and the V and J assignments and clone size from that table. Here the sample has 140,000 or so clones; over 80% occur a single time. The top ten constitute 2.9% of the sample.

The cohort comprised around 690 healthy bone marrow donors. At the time of sampling, all cohort members were nominally healthy, though unrecorded immune exposures were likely present. The donor was CMV seronegative and was included in the group of 352 seronegative cohort members. A peripheral blood sample was provided by each donor, and peripheral blood mononuclear cells were used for TCR beta sequencing. The Qiagen DNeasy Blood Extraction Kit was used to extract genomic DNA from the blood cell samples. This sequence uses TRBV7-3 and TRBJ2-2, with the D gene not clear enough to name. The source material was PBMCs. The TCR originated in a woman aged 25 to 39 in good health and CMV-seronegative. This receptor has the CDR3 CASSLTLYAGELFF. Here is the DNA: TGTGCCAGCAGCTTAACACTCTACGCCGGGGAGCTGTTTTTT.